One sample yielded the 29 T cell receptor beta chains listed below, sequenced in a study of monozygotic twins with inflammatory bowel disease. One entry per CDR3 protein, without DNA, is what TCRdb gives after re-calling the 5' RACE reads. The sample table sets out 200,000 to 250,000 distinct CDR3 sequences. Source material: blood. The origin of the receptors is a human donor with ulcerative colitis or Crohn's disease, or a healthy co-twin of an affected twin (not recorded which).

The chain joins TRBV20-1 to TRBJ1-4. Germline V gene data show CDR1 as DFQATT and CDR2 as SNEGSKA (reference sequence). The CDR3 consists of 13 residues. The CDR3 sequence: CSARDLAIEKLFF.

This sequence joins TRBV27 and TRBJ1-5; the D call of TRBD1 rests on TCRdb alone, since no DNA is present to check it. This CDR3 is built from 13 residues. Looked up from germline, CDR1 is MNHEY and CDR2 is SMNVEV (reference sequence). The CDR3 loop is CAAGGLGNQPQHF.

V is TRBV6-1 and J is TRBJ2-7; the TCRdb D gene call, TRBD2, has no DNA to confirm it. Germline V lookup: CDR1 MNHNS, CDR2 SASEGT. The CDR3 contains 15 residues. CDR3 sequence reads: CASSLEGRLPYEQYF.

The gene calls are TRBV19 and TRBJ2-7. The CDR3 is 13 residues long. The germline V gene encodes CDR1 LNHDA and CDR2 SQIVND (reference sequence). CDR3: CASSMQSSYEQYF. Combining the CDR3 with reference TRBV19 and TRBJ2-7 gives the whole variable domain DGGITQSPKYLFRKEGQNVTLSCEQNLNHDAMYWYRQDPGQGLRLIYYSQIVNDFQKGDIAEGYSVSREKKESFPLTVTSAQKNPTAFYLCASSMQSSYEQYFGPGTRLTVT.

J is TRBJ2-1 and V is TRBV5-4; TCRdb designates TRBD2, a call that cannot be tested without DNA. The CDR3 totals 15 residues. The germline V gene has CDR1 SGHNT and CDR2 YYREEE (reference sequence). CDR3: CASRSRGGRIAEQFF. Filled out from reference TRBV5-4 and TRBJ2-1, the complete variable domain reads ETGVTQSPTHLIKTRGQQVTLRCSSQSGHNTVSWYQQALGQGPQFIFQYYREEENGRGNFPPRFSGLQFPNYSSELNVNALELDDSALYLCASRSRGGRIAEQFFGPGTRLTVL.

This chain links TRBV18 with TRBJ2-3; the TCRdb D gene call, TRBD1, has no DNA to confirm it. CDR1 KGHSH and CDR2 LQKENI come from the germline V gene. This CDR3 contains 16 residues. CDR3 residues: CASSPSAGSTGDTQYF.

The V call is TRBV2, the J call TRBJ2-7; TCRdb outputs TRBD2, but without DNA this stays unchecked. Germline values: CDR1 SNHLY, CDR2 FYNNEI. CDR3 length: 13 residues. CDR3 residues: CASRAGLHYEQYF. Complete variable domain (other parts from reference TRBV2 and TRBJ2-7): EPEVTQTPSHQVTQMGQEVILRCVPISNHLYFYWYRQILGQKVEFLVSFYNNEISEKSEIFDDQFSVERPDGSNFTLKIRSTKLEDSAMYFCASRAGLHYEQYFGPGTRLTVT.

The rearrangement uses TRBV7-2 and TRBJ2-7; TCRdb's D gene call, TRBD1, goes unchecked for lack of DNA. From germline, CDR1 is SGHTA and CDR2 FQGNSA. The CDR3 totals 14 residues. CDR3 residues: CASSFFPGAYEQYF.

CDR3: CASSRDSGSSYEQYF. The rearrangement joins TRBV5-4 to TRBJ2-7; TCRdb lists TRBD1, though no DNA is available to test this call. The germline V gene encodes CDR1 SGHNT and CDR2 YYREEE (reference sequence). The CDR3 loop spans 15 amino acids.

V usage is TRBV12-3 or TRBV12-4 and J usage is TRBJ2-7; TCRdb calls TRBD1, which cannot be checked without DNA. The CDR3 contains 19 residues. The CDR3 is CASSLVSWEVARGDYEQYF.

This chain connects TRBV27 to TRBJ1-1. CDR1 is MNHEY and CDR2 is SMNVEV in the germline V gene (reference sequence). CDR3 length: 15 amino acids. CDR3 amino acids: CASSPLGPSGTEAFF.

V usage is TRBV5-1 and J usage is TRBJ2-1; the TCRdb D gene call, TRBD1, has no DNA to confirm it. Germline V gene lookup returns CDR1 SGHRS and CDR2 YFSETQ. The CDR3 spans 15 residues. Here the CDR3 reads CASSGGDTSFGEQFF.

The CDR3 here is CASREGQARINSPLHF. The chain employs TRBV6-1 and TRBJ1-6; TCRdb names TRBD1, which stays unverified in the absence of DNA. Germline V gene data show CDR1 as MNHNS and CDR2 as SASEGT. The CDR3 extends over 16 amino acids.

The chain recombines TRBV30 with TRBJ2-7. The CDR3 consists of 14 residues. In germline, CDR1 is GTSNPN, CDR2 SVGIG (reference sequence). The CDR3 spells CAWSVLGIGDEQYF.

The chain links TRBV5-1 to TRBJ2-2; with no DNA, the TCRdb D assignment of TRBD1 cannot be verified. Germline V gene lookup returns CDR1 SGHRS and CDR2 YFSETQ. The CDR3 has 14 amino acids. The CDR3 protein is CASSLEGDTGELFF.

The genes are TRBV7-8 and TRBJ2-3; TCRdb's assignment of TRBD2 cannot be checked, as there is no DNA. Germline V gene sequence: CDR1 SGHVS, CDR2 FQNEAQ. This CDR3 is built from 17 residues. The CDR3 sequence: CASSLDAGGLGTDTQYF.

J is TRBJ2-1 and V is TRBV7-9; the D gene TCRdb calls, TRBD2, cannot be checked with no DNA. The CDR3 contains 15 residues. The germline CDR1 and CDR2 sequences are SEHNR and FQNEAQ (reference sequence). The CDR3 spells CASSPRTSGNNEQFF.

The chain is built from TRBV4-2 and TRBJ1-1; TCRdb calls TRBD1, which cannot be checked without DNA. This CDR3 has 15 residues. Per the germline V gene, CDR1 is LGHNA and CDR2 is YNFKEQ. The CDR3 loop is CASSQDKVGGTEAFF.

The chain recombines TRBV4-2 with TRBJ2-5. Germline CDR1 reads LGHNA; CDR2 reads YNFKEQ. The CDR3 is made up of 15 amino acids. The CDR3: CASSQVVGNQETQYF.

This rearrangement joins TRBV12-3 or TRBV12-4 to TRBJ1-1; TCRdb's D gene call, TRBD1, goes unchecked for lack of DNA. The CDR3 has 12 amino acids. The CDR3 loop is CASSAGMVEAFF.

This rearrangement joins TRBV29-1 to TRBJ1-2; TCRdb's assignment of TRBD1 cannot be checked, as there is no DNA. Germline V CDR1 and CDR2: SQVTM, ANQGSEA. This CDR3 region has 13 residues. CDR3 region: CSVPSSGNYGYTF.

This chain links TRBV7-9 with TRBJ1-4; TCRdb designates TRBD1, a call that cannot be tested without DNA. Looked up from germline, CDR1 is SEHNR and CDR2 is FQNEAQ (reference sequence). CDR3 length equals 13 residues. CDR3 loop: CASSIRDNEKLFF. Drawing the rest from reference TRBV7-9 and TRBJ1-4, the complete variable domain is DTGVSQNPRHKITKRGQNVTFRCDPISEHNRLYWYRQTLGQGPEFLTYFQNEAQLEKSRLLSDRFSAERPKGSFSTLEIQRTEQGDSAMYLCASSIRDNEKLFFGSGTQLSVL.

This rearrangement joins TRBV19 to TRBJ1-4; without DNA, the TCRdb call of TRBD1 cannot be checked. CDR1 is LNHDA, CDR2 SQIVND, per germline (reference sequence). CDR3 length equals 14 residues. Here the CDR3 reads CASTSTGAGEKLFF.

The J gene is TRBJ1-2, the V gene TRBV15; TCRdb proposes TRBD1, but this gene call is untestable without DNA. Looked up from germline, CDR1 is LNHNV and CDR2 is YYDKDF (reference sequence). The length of the CDR3 is 11 residues. The CDR3 reads CATRAQGSYTF. The full variable domain, rest sourced from reference TRBV15 and TRBJ1-2, is DAMVIQNPRYQVTQFGKPVTLSCSQTLNHNVMYWYQQKSSQAPKLLFHYYDKDFNNEADTPDNFQSRRPNTSFCFLDIRSPGLGDTAMYLCATRAQGSYTFGSGTRLTVV.

The chain couples TRBV6-1 to TRBJ2-7. The CDR3 loop spans 11 amino acids. Germline V lookup: CDR1 MNHNS, CDR2 SASEGT. CDR3 residues: CASMIMYEQYF.

The chain employs TRBV2 and TRBJ1-2; TCRdb selects TRBD1, and the lack of DNA leaves this call unchecked. CDR1 is SNHLY, CDR2 FYNNEI, per germline. This CDR3 has 14 residues. The CDR3 sequence: CASSDSTGNYGYTF.

The V gene is TRBV6-6, the J gene TRBJ1-2; TCRdb returns TRBD1, unconfirmable since there is no DNA. Germline V gives CDR1 MNHNY, CDR2 SVGAGI (reference sequence). The CDR3 runs to 13 residues. The CDR3 reads CATSPGQLYGYTF.

V and J are TRBV19 and TRBJ2-2. In germline, CDR1 is LNHDA, CDR2 SQIVND (reference sequence). This CDR3 contains 12 residues. The CDR3 is CASTQNTGELFF.

The rearrangement joins TRBV7-2 to TRBJ1-2. Germline assignment: CDR1 SGHTA and CDR2 FQGNSA. This CDR3 is 15 amino acids long. The CDR3: CATNTRVSPEGGYTF.